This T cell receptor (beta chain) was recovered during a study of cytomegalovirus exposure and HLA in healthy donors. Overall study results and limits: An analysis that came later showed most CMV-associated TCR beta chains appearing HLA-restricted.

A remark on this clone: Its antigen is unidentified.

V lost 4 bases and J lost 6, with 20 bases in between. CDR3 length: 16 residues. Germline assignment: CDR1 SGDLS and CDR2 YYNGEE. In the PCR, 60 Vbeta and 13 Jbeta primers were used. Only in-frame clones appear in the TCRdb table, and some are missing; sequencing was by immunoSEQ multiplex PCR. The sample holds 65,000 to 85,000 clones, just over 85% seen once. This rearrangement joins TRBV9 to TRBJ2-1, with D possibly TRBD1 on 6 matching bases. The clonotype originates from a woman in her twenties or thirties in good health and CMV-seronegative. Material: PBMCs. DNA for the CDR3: TGTGCCAGCAGCACCGGACCCCACACAGGGTCCAATGAGCAGTTCTTC. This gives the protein CASSTGPHTGSNEQFF.